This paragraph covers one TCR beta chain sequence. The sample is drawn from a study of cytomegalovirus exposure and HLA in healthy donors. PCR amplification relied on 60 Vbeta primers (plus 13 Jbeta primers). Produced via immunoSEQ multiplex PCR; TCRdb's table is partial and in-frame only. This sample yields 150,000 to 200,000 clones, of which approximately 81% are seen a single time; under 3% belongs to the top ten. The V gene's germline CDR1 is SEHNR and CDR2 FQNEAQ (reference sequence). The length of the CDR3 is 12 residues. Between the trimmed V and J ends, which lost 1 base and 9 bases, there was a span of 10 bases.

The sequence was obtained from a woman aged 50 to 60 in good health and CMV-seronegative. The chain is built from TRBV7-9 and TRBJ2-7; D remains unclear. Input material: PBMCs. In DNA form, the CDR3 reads TGTGCCAGCAGCTTAGATATGGTCGGGCAGTACTTC. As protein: CASSLDMVGQYF.